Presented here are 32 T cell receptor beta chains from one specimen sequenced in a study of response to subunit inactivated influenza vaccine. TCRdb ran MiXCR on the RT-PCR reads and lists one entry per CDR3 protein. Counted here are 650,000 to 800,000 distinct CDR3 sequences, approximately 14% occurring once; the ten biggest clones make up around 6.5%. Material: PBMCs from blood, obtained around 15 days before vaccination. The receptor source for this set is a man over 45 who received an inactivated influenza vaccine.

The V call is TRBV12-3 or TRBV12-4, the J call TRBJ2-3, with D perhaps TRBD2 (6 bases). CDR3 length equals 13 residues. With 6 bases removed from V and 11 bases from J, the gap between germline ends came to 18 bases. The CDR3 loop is CASSPRSSGLQYF. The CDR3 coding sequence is TGTGCCAGCAGCCCCCGTAGTAGCGGTCTGCAGTATTTT.

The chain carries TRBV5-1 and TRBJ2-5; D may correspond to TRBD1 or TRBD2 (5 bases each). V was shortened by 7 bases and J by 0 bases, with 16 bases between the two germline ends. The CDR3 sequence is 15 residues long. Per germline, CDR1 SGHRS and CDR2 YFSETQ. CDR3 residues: CASHEDWGYQETQYF. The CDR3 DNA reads TGCGCCAGCCATGAGGACTGGGGGTACCAAGAGACCCAGTACTTC.

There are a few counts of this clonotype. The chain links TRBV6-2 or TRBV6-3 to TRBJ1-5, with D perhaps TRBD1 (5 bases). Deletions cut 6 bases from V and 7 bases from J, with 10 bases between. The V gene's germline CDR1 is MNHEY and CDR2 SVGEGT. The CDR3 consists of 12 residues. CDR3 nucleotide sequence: TGTGCCAGCAGATTCGACAGCCAGCCCCAGCATTTT. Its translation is CASRFDSQPQHF.

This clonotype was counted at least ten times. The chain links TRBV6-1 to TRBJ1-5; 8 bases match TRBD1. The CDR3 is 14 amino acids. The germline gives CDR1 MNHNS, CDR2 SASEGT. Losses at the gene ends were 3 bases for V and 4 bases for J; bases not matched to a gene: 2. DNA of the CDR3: TGTGCCAGCAGTGATCAGGGGGCGAATCAGCCCCAGCATTTT. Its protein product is CASSDQGANQPQHF.

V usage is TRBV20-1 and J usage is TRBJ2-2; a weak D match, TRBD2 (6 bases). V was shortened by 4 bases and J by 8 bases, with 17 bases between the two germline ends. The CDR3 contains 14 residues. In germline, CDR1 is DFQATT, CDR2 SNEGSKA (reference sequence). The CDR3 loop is CSATRGRRSGELFF. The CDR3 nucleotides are TGCAGTGCTACCCGGGGGAGAAGGTCTGGGGAGCTGTTTTTT.

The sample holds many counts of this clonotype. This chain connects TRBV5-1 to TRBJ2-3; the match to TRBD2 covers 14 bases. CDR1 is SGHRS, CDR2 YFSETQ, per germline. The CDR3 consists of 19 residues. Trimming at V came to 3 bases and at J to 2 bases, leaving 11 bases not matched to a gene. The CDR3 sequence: CASSYPGLAGVRTTDTQYF. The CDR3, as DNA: TGCGCCAGCAGCTATCCGGGACTAGCGGGAGTGAGGACCACAGATACGCAGTATTTT.

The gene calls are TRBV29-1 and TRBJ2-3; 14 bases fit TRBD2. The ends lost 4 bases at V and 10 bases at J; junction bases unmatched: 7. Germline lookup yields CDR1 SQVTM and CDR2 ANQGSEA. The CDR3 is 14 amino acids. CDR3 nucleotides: TGCAGCGTTGGACTAGCGGGGGGGCCTGGTGCGCAGTATTTT. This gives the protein CSVGLAGGPGAQYF.

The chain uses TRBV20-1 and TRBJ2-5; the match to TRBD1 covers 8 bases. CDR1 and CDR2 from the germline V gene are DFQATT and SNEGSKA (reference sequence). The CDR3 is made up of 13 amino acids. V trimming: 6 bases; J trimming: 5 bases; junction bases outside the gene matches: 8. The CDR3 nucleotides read TGCAGTGCCGCGGACAGGGTCAGGGAGACCCAGTACTTC. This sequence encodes CSAADRVRETQYF.

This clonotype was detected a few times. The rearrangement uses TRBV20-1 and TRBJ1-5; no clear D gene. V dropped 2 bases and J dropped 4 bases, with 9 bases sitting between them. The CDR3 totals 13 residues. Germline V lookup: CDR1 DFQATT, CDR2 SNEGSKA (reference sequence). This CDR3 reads CSARQAINQPQHF. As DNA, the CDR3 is TGCAGTGCTAGACAGGCTATAAATCAGCCCCAGCATTTT.

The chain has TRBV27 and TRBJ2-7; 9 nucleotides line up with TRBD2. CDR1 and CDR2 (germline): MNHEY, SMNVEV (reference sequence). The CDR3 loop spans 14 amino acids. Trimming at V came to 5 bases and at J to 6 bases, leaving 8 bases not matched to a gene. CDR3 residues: CASSPTSGAGEQYF. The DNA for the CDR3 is TGTGCCAGCAGTCCGACTAGCGGTGCGGGCGAGCAGTACTTC.

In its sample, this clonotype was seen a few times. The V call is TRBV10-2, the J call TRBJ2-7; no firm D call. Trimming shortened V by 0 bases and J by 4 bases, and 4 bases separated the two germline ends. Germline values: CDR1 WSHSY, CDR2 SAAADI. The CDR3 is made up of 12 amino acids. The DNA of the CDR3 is TGCGCCAGCAGTGAGTCGGTTTACGAGCAGTACTTC. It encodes CASSESVYEQYF.

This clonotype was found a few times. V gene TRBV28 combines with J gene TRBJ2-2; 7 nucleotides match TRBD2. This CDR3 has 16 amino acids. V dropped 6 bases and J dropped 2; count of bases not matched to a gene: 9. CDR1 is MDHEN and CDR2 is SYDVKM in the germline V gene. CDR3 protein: CASSRAATSNTGELFF. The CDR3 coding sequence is TGTGCCAGCAGCCGGGCGGCGACTAGCAACACCGGGGAGCTGTTTTTT.

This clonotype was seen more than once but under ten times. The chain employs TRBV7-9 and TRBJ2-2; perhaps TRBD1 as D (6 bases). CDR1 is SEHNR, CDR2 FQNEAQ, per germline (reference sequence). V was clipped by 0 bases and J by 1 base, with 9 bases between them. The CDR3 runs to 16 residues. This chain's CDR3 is CASSLATGQNTGELFF. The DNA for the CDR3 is TGTGCCAGCAGCTTAGCTACGGGACAGAACACCGGGGAGCTGTTTTTT. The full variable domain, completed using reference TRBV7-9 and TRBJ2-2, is DTGVSQNPRHKITKRGQNVTFRCDPISEHNRLYWYRQTLGQGPEFLTYFQNEAQLEKSRLLSDRFSAERPKGSFSTLEIQRTEQGDSAMYLCASSLATGQNTGELFFGEGSRLTVL.

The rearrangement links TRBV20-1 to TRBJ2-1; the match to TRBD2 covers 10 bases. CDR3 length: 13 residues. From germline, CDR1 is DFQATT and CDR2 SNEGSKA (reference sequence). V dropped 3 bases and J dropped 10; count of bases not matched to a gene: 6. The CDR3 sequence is CSASRTSGREQFF. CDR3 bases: TGCAGTGCTAGCCGGACTAGCGGCCGGGAGCAGTTCTTC.

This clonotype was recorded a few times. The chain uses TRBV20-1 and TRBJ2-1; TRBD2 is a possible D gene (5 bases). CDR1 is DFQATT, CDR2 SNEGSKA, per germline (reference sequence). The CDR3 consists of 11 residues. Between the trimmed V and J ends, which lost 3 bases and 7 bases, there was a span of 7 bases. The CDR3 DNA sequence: TGCAGTGCTAGGAGGGAGAATGAGCAGTTCTTC. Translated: CSARRENEQFF.

Written as DNA, the CDR3 is TGCGCCAGCAGCCAAGATCGGCAGGGGGGCACAGATACGCAGTATTTT. As protein: CASSQDRQGGTDTQYF. This sequence joins TRBV4-1 and TRBJ2-3; 7 nucleotides line up with TRBD1. The V and J ends lost 0 bases and 1 base, in that order; junction bases with no gene match: 4. The CDR3 contains 16 residues. Germline values: CDR1 MGHRA, CDR2 YSYEKL.

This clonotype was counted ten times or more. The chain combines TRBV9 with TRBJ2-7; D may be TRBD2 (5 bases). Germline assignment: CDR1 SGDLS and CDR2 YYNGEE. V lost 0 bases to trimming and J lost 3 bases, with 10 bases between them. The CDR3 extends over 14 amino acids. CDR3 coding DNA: TGTGCCAGCAGCGTAGGGGGAGAGGGCTACGAGCAGTACTTC. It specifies CASSVGGEGYEQYF.

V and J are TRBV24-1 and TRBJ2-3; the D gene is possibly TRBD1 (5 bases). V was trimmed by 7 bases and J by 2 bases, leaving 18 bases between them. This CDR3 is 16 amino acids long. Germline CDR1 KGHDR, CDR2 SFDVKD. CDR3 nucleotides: TGTGCCACCAGATCCAACCAGGGTACCCCCACAGATACGCAGTATTTT. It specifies CATRSNQGTPTDTQYF.

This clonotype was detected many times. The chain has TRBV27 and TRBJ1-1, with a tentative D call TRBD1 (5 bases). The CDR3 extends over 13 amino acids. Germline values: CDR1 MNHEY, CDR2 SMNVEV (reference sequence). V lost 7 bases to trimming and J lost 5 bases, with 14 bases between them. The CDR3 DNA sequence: TGTGCCAGCACCAAGCAGGGATATACTGAAGCTTTCTTT. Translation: CASTKQGYTEAFF.

The CDR3: CASSEEATGGADTQYF. CDR3 sequence (DNA): TGTGCCAGCAGTGAAGAGGCCACGGGGGGCGCAGATACGCAGTATTTT. The gene calls are TRBV28 and TRBJ2-3; D might be TRBD2 (7 bases). The CDR3 is 16 amino acids. Germline loops: CDR1 MDHEN, CDR2 SYDVKM. V dropped 5 bases and J dropped 4 bases, with 19 bases sitting between them.

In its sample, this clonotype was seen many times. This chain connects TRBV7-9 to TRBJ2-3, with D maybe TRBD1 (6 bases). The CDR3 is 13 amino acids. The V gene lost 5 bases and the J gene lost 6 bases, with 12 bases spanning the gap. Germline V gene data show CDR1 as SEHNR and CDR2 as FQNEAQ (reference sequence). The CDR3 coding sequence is TGTGCCAGCAGCCCCCAGGGGTTGGATACGCAGTATTTT. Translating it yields CASSPQGLDTQYF. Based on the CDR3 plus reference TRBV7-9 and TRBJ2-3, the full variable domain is DTGVSQNPRHKITKRGQNVTFRCDPISEHNRLYWYRQTLGQGPEFLTYFQNEAQLEKSRLLSDRFSAERPKGSFSTLEIQRTEQGDSAMYLCASSPQGLDTQYFGPGTRLTVL.

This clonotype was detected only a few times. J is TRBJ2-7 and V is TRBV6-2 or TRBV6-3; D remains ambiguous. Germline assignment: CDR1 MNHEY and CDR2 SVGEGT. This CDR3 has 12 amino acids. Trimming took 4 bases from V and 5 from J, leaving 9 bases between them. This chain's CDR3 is CASSLIRNEQYF. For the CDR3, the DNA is TGTGCCAGCAGTTTGATCAGGAACGAGCAGTACTTC.

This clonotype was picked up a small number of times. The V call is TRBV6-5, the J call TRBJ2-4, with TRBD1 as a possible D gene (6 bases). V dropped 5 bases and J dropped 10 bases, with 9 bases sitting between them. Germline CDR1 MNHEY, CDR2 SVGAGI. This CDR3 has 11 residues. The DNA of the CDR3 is TGTGCCAGCAGTCTACAGGGTATTCAGTACTTC. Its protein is CASSLQGIQYF.

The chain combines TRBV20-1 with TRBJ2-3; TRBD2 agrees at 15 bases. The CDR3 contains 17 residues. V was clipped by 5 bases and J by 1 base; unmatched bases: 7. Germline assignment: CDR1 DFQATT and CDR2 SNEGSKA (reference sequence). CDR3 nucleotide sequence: TGCAGTGCTTGGACTAGCGGGAGGGCCGGGGGCACAGATACGCAGTATTTT. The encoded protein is CSAWTSGRAGGTDTQYF.

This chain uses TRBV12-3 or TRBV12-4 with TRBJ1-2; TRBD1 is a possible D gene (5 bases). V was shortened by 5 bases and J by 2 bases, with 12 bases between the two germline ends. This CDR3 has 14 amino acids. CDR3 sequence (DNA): TGTGCCAGCAGTGCCGACAGCCCAAACTATGGCTACACCTTC. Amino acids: CASSADSPNYGYTF.

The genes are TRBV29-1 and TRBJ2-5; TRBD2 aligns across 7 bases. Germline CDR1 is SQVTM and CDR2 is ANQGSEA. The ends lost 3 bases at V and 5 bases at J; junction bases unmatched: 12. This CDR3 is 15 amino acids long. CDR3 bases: TGCAGCGTTGATCTTCGGCTAGCGGTAGGGGAGACCCAGTACTTC. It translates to CSVDLRLAVGETQYF.

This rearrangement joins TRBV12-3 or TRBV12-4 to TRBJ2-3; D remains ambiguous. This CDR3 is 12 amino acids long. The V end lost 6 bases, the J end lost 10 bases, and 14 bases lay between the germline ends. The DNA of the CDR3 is TGTGCCAGCAGCCCCGCCCGCCGTGCGCAGTATTTT. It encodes CASSPARRAQYF.

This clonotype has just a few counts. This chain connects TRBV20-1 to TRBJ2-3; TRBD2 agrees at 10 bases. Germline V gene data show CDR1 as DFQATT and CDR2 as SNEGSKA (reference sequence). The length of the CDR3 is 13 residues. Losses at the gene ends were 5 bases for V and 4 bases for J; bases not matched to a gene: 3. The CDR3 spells CSAFSGRSDTQYF. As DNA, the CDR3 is TGCAGTGCTTTTAGCGGGAGGTCAGATACGCAGTATTTT.

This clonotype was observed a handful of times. DNA of the CDR3: TGTGCCAGCAGCGTAGAGGCACACAGTAGCACAGATACGCAGTATTTT. Translated: CASSVEAHSSTDTQYF. The rearrangement uses TRBV9 and TRBJ2-3; D gene unclear. This CDR3 region has 16 residues. V shed 0 bases and J shed 0 bases, with 11 bases lying between them. CDR1 is SGDLS, CDR2 YYNGEE, per germline.

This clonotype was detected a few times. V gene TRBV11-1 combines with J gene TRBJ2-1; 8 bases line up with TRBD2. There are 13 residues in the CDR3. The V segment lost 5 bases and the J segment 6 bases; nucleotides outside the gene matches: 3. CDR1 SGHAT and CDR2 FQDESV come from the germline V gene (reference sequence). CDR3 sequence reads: CASSSSGVNEQFF. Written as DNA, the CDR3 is TGTGCCAGCAGCAGTAGCGGGGTCAATGAGCAGTTCTTC.

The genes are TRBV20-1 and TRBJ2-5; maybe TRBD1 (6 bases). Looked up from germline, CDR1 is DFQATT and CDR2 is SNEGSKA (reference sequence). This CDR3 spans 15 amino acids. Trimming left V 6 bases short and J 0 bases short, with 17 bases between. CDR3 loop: CSARTTGMYQETQYF. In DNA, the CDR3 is TGCAGTGCCAGAACTACAGGGATGTACCAAGAGACCCAGTACTTC.

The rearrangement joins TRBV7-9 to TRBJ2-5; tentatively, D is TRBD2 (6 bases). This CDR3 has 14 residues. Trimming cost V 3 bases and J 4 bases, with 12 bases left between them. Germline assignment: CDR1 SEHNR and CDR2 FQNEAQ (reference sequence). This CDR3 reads CASSFSAGTETQYF. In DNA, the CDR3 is TGTGCCAGCAGCTTCTCTGCGGGAACAGAGACCCAGTACTTC.